The 6 T cell receptor beta chains given below trace back to one sample, sequenced in a study of identical twins. TCRdb ran MiXCR on the 5' RACE reads and lists one entry per CDR3 protein. The sample lists about 530,000 distinct CDR3 sequences; around 20% were seen once. These data also formed part of another study, on yellow fever vaccine responses in identical twins.

Sequencing used CD4+ T cells sorted from blood. These receptors were taken from a woman between 18 and 29 years old in good health.

The rearrangement uses TRBV12-3 or TRBV12-4 and TRBJ1-5; no clear D. V shed 0 bases and J shed 4 bases, with 16 bases lying between them. This CDR3 is 17 amino acids long. CDR3 amino acids: CASSLAIALKVNQPQHF. CDR3 nucleotides: TGTGCCAGCAGTTTAGCAATTGCGTTGAAAGTTAATCAGCCCCAGCATTTT.

The chain recombines TRBV24-1 with TRBJ2-5, with a tentative D call TRBD2 (5 bases). The V end lost 2 bases, the J end lost 3 bases, and 15 bases lay between the germline ends. Germline V gene data show CDR1 as KGHDR and CDR2 as SFDVKD. The CDR3 is 16 residues long. The CDR3 nucleotides read TGTGCCACCAGTGATTGGTCAGAGCGGAGAAAAGAGACCCAGTACTTC. Protein product: CATSDWSERRKETQYF.

The CDR3 loop reads CATSDSGGQSNQPQHF. The CDR3 DNA is TGTGCCACCAGTGATTCAGGGGGCCAAAGCAATCAGCCCCAGCATTTT. The chain has TRBV24-1 and TRBJ1-5; 8 bases are a match to TRBD1. The ends lost 2 bases at V and 1 base at J; junction bases unmatched: 3. CDR3 length: 16 amino acids. CDR1 is KGHDR, CDR2 SFDVKD, per germline.

This clonotype has a handful of counts. This rearrangement joins TRBV3-1 to TRBJ1-5; D is unresolved. This CDR3 spans 14 amino acids. CDR1 LGHDT and CDR2 YNNKEL come from the germline V gene (reference sequence). Between the trimmed V and J ends, which lost 0 bases and 6 bases, there was a span of 9 bases. The CDR3 reads CASSQDWGIQPQHF. For the CDR3, the DNA is TGTGCCAGCAGCCAAGATTGGGGTATTCAGCCCCAGCATTTT.

This clonotype has only a few counts. The V call is TRBV7-3, the J call TRBJ2-3, with 13 bases aligning to TRBD2. Per germline, CDR1 SGHTA and CDR2 FQGTGA. Germline trimming cut 2 bases from V and 4 bases from J; bases unmatched to any gene: 9. The CDR3 is 18 residues long. The CDR3 coding sequence is TGTGCCAGCAGCTTAGACCCAGGGGGACTAGCGGGGCCAGATACGCAGTATTTT. Amino acids: CASSLDPGGLAGPDTQYF.

This clonotype was detected a few times. The rearrangement uses TRBV28 and TRBJ2-1; unclear D gene. In germline, CDR1 is MDHEN, CDR2 SYDVKM. V was cut by 3 bases and J by 6 bases, with 6 bases left in between. This CDR3 is 12 amino acids long. This CDR3 reads CASSFLLNEQFF. CDR3 DNA: TGTGCCAGCAGTTTTCTTCTCAATGAGCAGTTCTTC.